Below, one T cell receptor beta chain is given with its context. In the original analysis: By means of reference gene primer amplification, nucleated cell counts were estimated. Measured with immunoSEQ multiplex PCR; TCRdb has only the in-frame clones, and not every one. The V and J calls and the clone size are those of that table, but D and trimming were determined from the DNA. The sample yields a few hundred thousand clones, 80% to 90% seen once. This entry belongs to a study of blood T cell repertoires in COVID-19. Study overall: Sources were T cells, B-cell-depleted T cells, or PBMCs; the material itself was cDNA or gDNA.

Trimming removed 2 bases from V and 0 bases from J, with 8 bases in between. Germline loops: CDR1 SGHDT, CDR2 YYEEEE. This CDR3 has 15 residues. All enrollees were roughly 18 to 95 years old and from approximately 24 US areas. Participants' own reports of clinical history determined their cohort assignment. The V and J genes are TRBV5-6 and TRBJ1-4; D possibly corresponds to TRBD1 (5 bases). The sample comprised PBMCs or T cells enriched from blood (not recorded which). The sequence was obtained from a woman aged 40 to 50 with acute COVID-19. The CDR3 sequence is CASSFQGTTNEKLFF. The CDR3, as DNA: TGTGCCAGCAGCTTTCAGGGCACAACTAATGAAAAACTGTTTTTT.